This T cell receptor beta chain comes out of a study of technical replicates of blood from a few donors. Data came from immunoSEQ multiplex PCR; TCRdb stores just in-frame clones and leaves some out. Here the sample spans around 100,000 clones, approximately 95% being singletons. The sequenced material came from T cells isolated from PBMCs. The sequence came from a human donor in good health.

The CDR3 DNA sequence: TGTGCCAGCAGCCCCGACAGGGGGACAGGCTATGGCTACACCTTC. Residues: CASSPDRGTGYGYTF. The rearrangement links TRBV25-1 to TRBJ1-2; 9 nucleotides match TRBD1. The CDR3 runs 15 residues. Germline loops: CDR1 MGHDK, CDR2 SYGVNS. V lost 6 bases to trimming and J lost 4 bases; unmatched junction nucleotides: 9.